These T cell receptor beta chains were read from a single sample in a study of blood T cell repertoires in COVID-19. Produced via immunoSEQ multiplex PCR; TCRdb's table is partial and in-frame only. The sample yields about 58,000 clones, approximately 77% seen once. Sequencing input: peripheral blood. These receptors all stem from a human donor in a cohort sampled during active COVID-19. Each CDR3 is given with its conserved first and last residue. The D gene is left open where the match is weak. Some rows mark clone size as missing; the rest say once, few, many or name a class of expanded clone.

CDR3 protein: CASSVEAGDYNEQFF
CDR3 DNA: TGTGCCAGCAGCGTAGAAGCGGGGGATTACAATGAGCAGTTCTTC
V gene: TRBV7-2
clone size: NA
D gene: TRBD2
J gene: TRBJ2-1

CDR3 protein: CASSPRGPDTQYF
CDR3 DNA: TGTGCCAGCAGCCCCAGGGGCCCAGATACGCAGTATTTT
V gene: TRBV7-9
clone size: NA
D gene: NA
J gene: TRBJ2-3

CDR3 protein: CASSQGVGQGNQPQHF
CDR3 DNA: TGTGCCAGCAGCCAGGGGGTAGGTCAAGGCAATCAGCCCCAGCATTTT
V gene: TRBV9
clone size: NA
D gene: TRBD1
J gene: TRBJ1-5

CDR3 protein: CASSLATGAKQTQYF
CDR3 DNA: TGTGCCAGCAGCTTGGCCACAGGGGCCAAGCAGACCCAGTACTTC
V gene: TRBV5-6
clone size: NA
D gene: TRBD1
J gene: TRBJ2-5

CDR3 protein: CATQGAHTEAFF
CDR3 DNA: TGTGCCACCCAGGGGGCCCACACTGAAGCTTTCTTT
V gene: TRBV28
clone size: NA
D gene: TRBD1
J gene: TRBJ1-1

CDR3 protein: CASTKDNLASLRYNEQFF
CDR3 DNA: TGTGCCAGCACCAAAGACAACCTAGCCTCCCTTCGATACAATGAGCAGTTCTTC
V gene: TRBV2
clone size: NA
D gene: NA
J gene: TRBJ2-1

CDR3 protein: CASTEGVDSPLHF
CDR3 DNA: TGTGCCAGCACAGAAGGGGTGGATTCACCCCTCCACTTT
V gene: TRBV12-3/TRBV12-4
clone size: NA
D gene: NA
J gene: TRBJ1-6

CDR3 protein: CASSPLGQAGLTLHF
CDR3 DNA: TGTGCCAGCAGTCCCCTTGGACAGGCCGGGCTCACCCTCCACTTT
V gene: TRBV14
clone size: once
D gene: TRBD1
J gene: TRBJ1-6

CDR3 protein: CASSLSDGTYEQYF
CDR3 DNA: TGTGCCAGCAGCTTAAGTGACGGGACCTACGAGCAGTACTTC
V gene: TRBV11-2
clone size: NA
D gene: NA
J gene: TRBJ2-7

CDR3 protein: CASSQIQSNTEAFF
CDR3 DNA: TGTGCCAGCAGCCAAATACAGTCGAACACTGAAGCTTTCTTT
V gene: TRBV3-1/TRBV3-2
clone size: NA
D gene: NA
J gene: TRBJ1-1

CDR3 protein: CASSLTQAQPQHF
CDR3 DNA: TGTGCCAGCAGTCTAACTCAGGCACAGCCCCAGCATTTT
V gene: TRBV28
clone size: NA
D gene: NA
J gene: TRBJ1-5

CDR3 protein: CASSLAGTSGNTEAFF
CDR3 DNA: TGTGCCAGCAGCTTAGCTGGGACATCCGGCAACACTGAAGCTTTCTTT
V gene: TRBV7-6
clone size: NA
D gene: NA
J gene: TRBJ1-1

CDR3 protein: CASSLGTMGIEQFF
CDR3 DNA: TGCGCCAGCAGCCTCGGGACTATGGGGATTGAGCAGTTCTTC
V gene: TRBV5-1
clone size: NA
D gene: TRBD2
J gene: TRBJ2-1

CDR3 protein: CAAVQGSEQYF
CDR3 DNA: TGTGCCGCAGTACAGGGGAGCGAGCAGTACTTC
V gene: TRBV28
clone size: NA
D gene: TRBD1
J gene: TRBJ2-7

CDR3 protein: CASTSGGSNYGYTF
CDR3 DNA: TGTGCCAGCACCTCCGGGGGGTCTAACTATGGCTACACCTTC
V gene: TRBV7-9
clone size: NA
D gene: NA
J gene: TRBJ1-2

CDR3 protein: CASRKTGPAGNTIYF
CDR3 DNA: TGTGCCAGCAGAAAGACAGGGCCCGCTGGAAACACCATATATTTT
V gene: TRBV7-2
clone size: NA
D gene: TRBD1
J gene: TRBJ1-3

CDR3 protein: CASRRTSGRSYEQYF
CDR3 DNA: TGTGCCAGCCGTCGGACTAGCGGGCGATCCTACGAGCAGTACTTC
V gene: TRBV27
clone size: NA
D gene: TRBD2
J gene: TRBJ2-7

CDR3 protein: CATSRDTRGPNEQYF
CDR3 DNA: TGTGCCACCAGCAGAGATACCAGGGGACCCAACGAGCAGTACTTC
V gene: TRBV15
clone size: once
D gene: NA
J gene: TRBJ2-7

CDR3 protein: CASSPTGTALLNTIYF
CDR3 DNA: TGTGCCAGCAGTCCGACTGGGACAGCATTACTAAACACCATATATTTT
V gene: TRBV27
clone size: NA
D gene: TRBD1
J gene: TRBJ1-3

CDR3 protein: CASSPQGGSGANVLTF
CDR3 DNA: TGTGCCAGCAGCCCACAAGGGGGCTCTGGGGCCAACGTCCTGACTTTC
V gene: TRBV9
clone size: NA
D gene: NA
J gene: TRBJ2-6

CDR3 protein: CAWSIQGREQYF
CDR3 DNA: TGTGCCTGGAGCATACAGGGGCGCGAGCAGTACTTC
V gene: TRBV30
clone size: NA
D gene: TRBD1
J gene: TRBJ2-7

CDR3 protein: CAWTMSTQNQPQHF
CDR3 DNA: TGTGCCTGGACGATGAGTACGCAAAATCAGCCCCAGCATTTT
V gene: TRBV30
clone size: NA
D gene: NA
J gene: TRBJ1-5

CDR3 protein: CAISGTGEETQYF
CDR3 DNA: TGTGCCATCAGCGGGACAGGGGAAGAGACCCAGTACTTC
V gene: TRBV10-3
clone size: NA
D gene: TRBD1
J gene: TRBJ2-5

CDR3 protein: CASSYPQGNSPLHF
CDR3 DNA: TGTGCCAGCAGTTACCCGCAGGGGAATTCACCCCTCCACTTT
V gene: TRBV6-2/TRBV6-3
clone size: NA
D gene: NA
J gene: TRBJ1-6

CDR3 protein: CASSGQGRTVYGYTF
CDR3 DNA: TGCGCCAGCAGTGGACAGGGGCGGACCGTCTATGGCTACACCTTC
V gene: TRBV10-1
clone size: NA
D gene: TRBD1
J gene: TRBJ1-2

CDR3 protein: CASSRRKGDRVYEQYF
CDR3 DNA: TGTGCCAGCTCACGACGAAAAGGGGACAGGGTATACGAGCAGTACTTC
V gene: TRBV18
clone size: NA
D gene: TRBD1
J gene: TRBJ2-7

CDR3 protein: CASVERATEAFF
CDR3 DNA: TGTGCCAGCGTCGAAAGAGCCACTGAAGCTTTCTTT
V gene: TRBV28
clone size: few
D gene: NA
J gene: TRBJ1-1

CDR3 protein: CSVGDRIANTGELFF
CDR3 DNA: TGCAGCGTTGGTGACAGAATCGCGAACACCGGGGAGCTGTTTTTT
V gene: TRBV29-1
clone size: NA
D gene: NA
J gene: TRBJ2-2

CDR3 protein: CASSVGRGGYNEQFF
CDR3 DNA: TGTGCCAGCAGTGTGGGCAGGGGCGGATACAATGAGCAGTTCTTC
V gene: TRBV2
clone size: few
D gene: NA
J gene: TRBJ2-1

CDR3 protein: CASGPGTRTPEKLFF
CDR3 DNA: TGTGCCAGCGGTCCCGGGACACGTACCCCTGAAAAACTGTTTTTT
V gene: TRBV6-5
clone size: NA
D gene: NA
J gene: TRBJ1-4

CDR3 protein: CASSPRLAGGETQYF
CDR3 DNA: TGTGCCAGCAGTCCCCGACTAGCGGGGGGGGAGACCCAGTACTTC
V gene: TRBV6-2/TRBV6-3
clone size: NA
D gene: TRBD2
J gene: TRBJ2-5

CDR3 protein: CASSFSSDRSSEQYF
CDR3 DNA: TGTGCCAGCAGCTTCAGCTCGGACAGGTCGAGCGAGCAGTACTTC
V gene: TRBV9
clone size: NA
D gene: TRBD1
J gene: TRBJ2-7

CDR3 protein: CASSLDSGNTIYF
CDR3 DNA: TGTGCCAGCAGCTTGGACTCCGGAAACACCATATATTTT
V gene: TRBV5-4
clone size: NA
D gene: NA
J gene: TRBJ1-3

CDR3 protein: CASSFRDPDTQYF
CDR3 DNA: TGTGCCAGCAGCTTCAGGGATCCAGATACGCAGTATTTT
V gene: TRBV7-3
clone size: NA
D gene: NA
J gene: TRBJ2-3

CDR3 protein: CASSPLWEDTQYF
CDR3 DNA: TGCGCCAGCAGCCCCCTCTGGGAGGATACGCAGTATTTT
V gene: TRBV5-1
clone size: NA
D gene: NA
J gene: TRBJ2-3

CDR3 protein: CASQSKSSYNEQFF
CDR3 DNA: TGTGCCAGTCAATCCAAGAGCTCCTACAATGAGCAGTTCTTC
V gene: TRBV19
clone size: NA
D gene: NA
J gene: TRBJ2-1

CDR3 protein: CASSLGAGSGYTF
CDR3 DNA: TGTGCCAGCAGTTTAGGGGCGGGCAGCGGCTACACCTTC
V gene: TRBV12-3/TRBV12-4
clone size: once
D gene: NA
J gene: TRBJ1-2

CDR3 protein: CASSLNPAGEGEQFF
CDR3 DNA: TGTGCCAGCAGCTTAAATCCAGCGGGAGAGGGTGAGCAGTTCTTC
V gene: TRBV7-3
clone size: once
D gene: TRBD2
J gene: TRBJ2-1

CDR3 protein: CASSIGPREAFF
CDR3 DNA: TGTGCCAGTAGTATAGGGCCAAGAGAAGCTTTCTTT
V gene: TRBV19
clone size: NA
D gene: NA
J gene: TRBJ1-1

CDR3 protein: CASSREAVVGTEAFF
CDR3 DNA: TGCGCCAGCAGCAGGGAGGCAGTAGTGGGAACTGAAGCTTTCTTT
V gene: TRBV5-1
clone size: once
D gene: NA
J gene: TRBJ1-1

CDR3 protein: CASSLDLEEGPEAFF
CDR3 DNA: TGTGCCAGTAGTCTGGACTTGGAGGAGGGCCCTGAAGCTTTCTTT
V gene: TRBV19
clone size: NA
D gene: NA
J gene: TRBJ1-1

CDR3 protein: CASSFGGAEAFF
CDR3 DNA: TGTGCCAGCAGTTTTGGGGGGGCTGAAGCTTTCTTT
V gene: TRBV27
clone size: NA
D gene: NA
J gene: TRBJ1-1

CDR3 protein: CASSGGGQPQHF
CDR3 DNA: TGTGCCAGCAGTGGGGGGGGTCAGCCCCAGCATTTT
V gene: TRBV28
clone size: NA
D gene: NA
J gene: TRBJ1-5

CDR3 protein: CASGMLAGITGELFF
CDR3 DNA: TGTGCCAGCGGTATGCTAGCGGGGATTACCGGGGAGCTGTTTTTT
V gene: TRBV3-1/TRBV3-2
clone size: few
D gene: TRBD2
J gene: TRBJ2-2

CDR3 protein: CASGTPRESSTDTQYF
CDR3 DNA: TGTGCCAGCGGAACCCCTCGGGAATCTAGCACAGATACGCAGTATTTT
V gene: TRBV5-6
clone size: NA
D gene: NA
J gene: TRBJ2-3

CDR3 protein: CASGLADTYEQYF
CDR3 DNA: TGTGCCAGTGGACTAGCGGATACCTACGAGCAGTACTTC
V gene: TRBV28
clone size: NA
D gene: TRBD2
J gene: TRBJ2-7

CDR3 protein: CASRAGQALYGYTF
CDR3 DNA: TGTGCCAGCAGGGCAGGACAGGCGCTCTATGGCTACACCTTC
V gene: TRBV5-4
clone size: NA
D gene: TRBD1
J gene: TRBJ1-2

CDR3 protein: CASSSTIDEKLFF
CDR3 DNA: TGTGCCAGCAGCTCCACGATAGATGAAAAACTGTTTTTT
V gene: TRBV7-9
clone size: NA
D gene: NA
J gene: TRBJ1-4

CDR3 protein: CASSQNFRGETQYF
CDR3 DNA: TGCGCCAGCAGCCAGAACTTTCGGGGGGAGACCCAGTACTTC
V gene: TRBV4-3
clone size: NA
D gene: NA
J gene: TRBJ2-5

CDR3 protein: CASSLEQGSDTQYF
CDR3 DNA: TGTGCCAGCAGCTTGGAACAGGGGTCAGATACGCAGTATTTT
V gene: TRBV5-8
clone size: NA
D gene: TRBD1
J gene: TRBJ2-3

CDR3 protein: CASSGKTMAEAFF
CDR3 DNA: TGTGCCAGCAGCGGGAAGACTATGGCTGAAGCTTTCTTT
V gene: TRBV5-4
clone size: few
D gene: NA
J gene: TRBJ1-1

CDR3 protein: CASSPQGSSGNTIYF
CDR3 DNA: TGCGCCAGCAGCCCCCAGGGAAGCTCTGGAAACACCATATATTTT
V gene: TRBV4-1
clone size: once
D gene: NA
J gene: TRBJ1-3

CDR3 protein: CASMRLGELFF
CDR3 DNA: TGTGCCAGCATGCGGCTCGGGGAGCTGTTTTTT
V gene: TRBV6-5
clone size: NA
D gene: NA
J gene: TRBJ2-2

CDR3 protein: CASSSGDRGYEQYF
CDR3 DNA: TGCGCCAGCAGCTCCGGTGACAGGGGATACGAGCAGTACTTC
V gene: TRBV5-1
clone size: NA
D gene: TRBD1
J gene: TRBJ2-7